This T cell receptor beta chain was captured by sequencing in a study of beta chain features in type 1 diabetes. Across the whole study: All of the samples together had 85 million to 140 million sorted cells examined.

The isolated RNA, all of it, was reverse transcribed, so expressed TCRB transcripts were what got sequenced. The study sequenced naive, central memory and regulatory T cell samples to an average of roughly 3.4 million reads. Here immunoSEQ multiplex PCR was the method, and the copy in TCRdb shows in-frame clones only, minus some. The sample yields approximately 170,000 clones, 7.5% to 10% seen once. This clone was counted only a few times. In germline, CDR1 is SGHAT, CDR2 FQNNGV. This CDR3 has 16 residues. The V and J ends lost 5 bases and 5 bases, in that order; junction bases with no gene match: 12.

Sequenced input: central memory CD4+ T cells from blood. The origin of this receptor is a woman younger than 35 in good health. This chain links TRBV11-2 with TRBJ1-5; TRBD1 aligns across 7 bases. Here the CDR3 reads CASSLGGGQGDQPQHF. CDR3 nucleotide sequence: TGTGCCAGCAGCCTAGGTGGGGGGCAGGGGGATCAGCCCCAGCATTTT. The whole variable domain, remainder taken from reference TRBV11-2 and TRBJ1-5, is EAGVAQSPRYKIIEKRQSVAFWCNPISGHATLYWYQQILGQGPKLLIQFQNNGVVDDSQLPKDRFSAERLKGVDSTLKIQPAKLEDSAVYLCASSLGGGQGDQPQHFGDGTRLSIL.